This TCR beta chain was captured by sequencing in a study of blood T cell repertoires in COVID-19. About the research overall: The samples span acute and convalescent COVID-19 from the United States, Italy and Spain.

The ends lost 0 bases at V and 0 bases at J; junction bases unmatched: 8. This CDR3 is built from 19 residues. CDR1 is SGHRS, CDR2 YFSETQ, per germline. Method: immunoSEQ multiplex PCR; TCRdb's copy keeps in-frame clones and lacks some. The sample includes around 130,000 clones, roughly 83% of them seen just once. The sequence was collected from a man aged 60-69 years with acute or convalescent COVID-19. The chain links TRBV5-1 to TRBJ2-3, with 12 nucleotides matching TRBD2. Specimen: peripheral blood. This CDR3 reads CASSLEASGGAMSTDTQYF. The CDR3, as DNA: TGCGCCAGCAGCTTGGAGGCTAGCGGGGGGGCCATGAGCACAGATACGCAGTATTTT.